This TCR beta chain was obtained from a study of resident and recirculating memory T cells in vitiligo. TCRdb's table, derived via immunoSEQ multiplex PCR, lists solely in-frame clones and lacks some. The table lists tens of thousands of clones, roughly 92% of them singletons. CDR3 length: 16 residues. The V segment lost 0 bases and the J segment 8 bases; nucleotides outside the gene matches: 7. Germline V gene lookup returns CDR1 MNHNS and CDR2 SASEGT. The chain joins TRBV6-1 to TRBJ2-1; TRBD2 matches at 10 bases. The TCR originated in a male donor with vitiligo. Specimen: blood. CDR3 sequence: CASSEARKLAGHEQFF. In nucleotides, the CDR3 is TGTGCCAGCAGTGAAGCGCGGAAACTAGCGGGGCATGAGCAGTTCTTC.